The 2 T cell receptor beta chains listed next were all sequenced from one sample in a study of Graves' ophthalmopathy and Graves' hyperthyroidism (dated by TCRdb to 2016 to 2019). These reads were obtained on an Illumina HiSeq 2000. For repertoire sequencing, the TCR beta CDR3 regions were amplified from RNA transcripts. A first-round RT-PCR used HTBI primers with the Qiagen OneStep RT-PCR kit, followed by a second-round multiplex PCR, size selection and purification. TCRdb reanalyzed the raw reads on its own, using fastp at Q25 for trimming and MiXCR for clone calling, and kept in-frame beta chains. Duplicate CDR3 protein sequences are folded into a single record with the most common DNA and genes. The sample contains hundreds of thousands of distinct CDR3 sequences, about 47% of them found a single time. The ten largest clones add up to less than 60% of the sample. Sample: peripheral blood. The source is an adult man with Graves' ophthalmopathy.

The chain couples TRBV20-1 to TRBJ2-7; no clear D gene. The CDR3 is 13 amino acids. Trimming removed 4 bases from V and 0 bases from J, with 10 bases in between. Germline V gene sequence: CDR1 DFQATT, CDR2 SNEGSKA (reference sequence). CDR3: CSATKTPSYEQYF. In DNA, the CDR3 is TGCAGTGCTACCAAGACACCCTCCTACGAGCAGTACTTC.

The chain uses TRBV5-1 and TRBJ1-6; D gene ambiguous. Looked up from germline, CDR1 is SGHRS and CDR2 is YFSETQ. This CDR3 comprises 14 residues. Trimming took off 0 bases at V and 8 bases at J, with 9 bases between the two ends. DNA of the CDR3: TGCGCCAGCAGCTTGGGTAGGGCGGATTCACCCCTCCACTTT. Its protein is CASSLGRADSPLHF. The full variable domain, in which reference TRBV5-1 and TRBJ1-6 provide the parts outside the CDR3, is KAGVTQTPRYLIKTRGQQVTLSCSPISGHRSVSWYQQTPGQGLQFLFEYFSETQRNKGNFPGRFSGRQFSNSRSEMNVSTLELGDSALYLCASSLGRADSPLHFGNGTRLTVT.